The present T cell receptor beta chain was sequenced within a study of shared clonotypes between healthy human individuals. Study-wide findings and caveats: The diversity represented, both genetic and in exposure history, was limited by few donors.

TCRdb's table, derived via immunoSEQ multiplex PCR, lists solely in-frame clones and lacks some. This table has some 2.1 million clones, about 95% appearing once. Germline CDR1 is PRHDT and CDR2 is FYEKMQ (reference sequence). This CDR3 region has 16 residues. With V trimmed by 3 bases and J by 5 bases, 10 bases remained unmatched. About this clone: Its matching antigen is unknown.

Naive-designated CD8 cells lacked CD45RO, were positively enriched for CCR7, and omitted terminally differentiated effector memory CD45RA+ cells. Every contributor of samples was a Caucasian grown-up residing in Nashville, Tennessee. The TCR originated in a man aged 18 to 30 in good health. Source material: naive CD8+ T cells sorted from blood. The chain couples TRBV13 to TRBJ2-1; the match to TRBD1 covers 7 bases. CDR3 in DNA: TGTGCCAGCAGCTTTGATCTTGAGGGGGCTCACAATGAGCAGTTCTTC. Residues: CASSFDLEGAHNEQFF.